This paragraph reports one T cell receptor (beta chain). The sample holds one count of this clone. It has no known antigen specificity. No much larger clone exists at a distance of one base, and base qualities are not known. The data were taken from a study of T cells in tumors after PD-1 blockade (dated 2019 in TCRdb). For the wider study: Exclusion criteria were prior checkpoint blockade, use of systemic immunosuppressants, or recent radiotherapy or other anti-cancer therapy within 4 weeks. RECIST version 1.1 was used to assess clinical response. Pembrolizumab 200 mg every 3 weeks or cemiplimab 350 mg every 2 weeks was administered to patients. While on anti-PD-1 treatment, some of the patients also continued taking daily vismodegib 150 mg. Using site-matched tumors from BCC or SCC patients sampled before and after anti-PD-1 therapy, the study carried out paired single-cell RNA and TCR sequencing. Bulk TCR sequencing was performed on nine to eleven peripheral blood samples from about five patients to compare blood and tumor clonotypes. On average, peripheral blood samples yielded about 37,000 unique clonotypes and approximately 110,000 TCR templates (range roughly 24,000-290,000).

The meaning of the sample's time point label: after anti-PD-1 therapy. Genomic DNA extracted from tumor biopsies or peripheral blood was used for bulk TCRbeta sequencing, with input ranging from about 550 ng to 6,004 ng. Every patient was a poor candidate for surgical resection and had histologically proven advanced or metastatic basal or squamous cell carcinoma. The basal cell carcinoma cohort comprised 11 patients, of whom several had bulk tumor TCR sequencing. The CDR3 contains 14 residues, cysteine and phenylalanine counted. Only CDR3 DNA is held: 42 bases, read in frame from base 1. V is pared back by 0 bases and J by 4 bases, with 9 bases lying between the germline termini. CDR1 is given as SGHDN and CDR2 as FVKESK, both from the germline V gene. The research as a whole found: Around 44% of tumor TCR clonotypes were found in blood, and some novel exhausted tumor clones appeared in pre-treatment blood, suggesting peripheral recruitment. Where the novel T cell clones came from was not determined, and possible sources could include lymphoid organs or rare unexpanded clones inside the tumor or in the tumor periphery.

The immunoSEQ platform was used for deep TCRbeta sequencing. Turning to the authors' computational methods: Only productive rearrangements were exported from the immunoSEQ Analyzer for downstream analysis. Bulk TCRbeta clonotypes were assigned T cell phenotypes by matching to single-cell RNA+TCR-seq clones sharing the same TCRbeta sequence. Clone enrichment in tumor was calculated as tumor frequency divided by PBMC frequency from bulk TCR sequencing. TCRs were grouped by GLIPH into specificity groups, defined as clusters of distinct TCRs likely recognizing common antigens via shared CDR3 motifs. TCRdb obtained this table from immuneACCESS and retained in-frame rearrangements with V and J assigned. These tables miss some clones; where compared with another copy, unresolved V genes account for less than half of the shortfall, and the remainder is unexplained. That table furnishes V, J and clone size, whereas the DNA furnished D and trimming. The sample has 23,000 or so clones on record, roughly 80% of them singletons. The ten biggest clones cover 12% of the sample.

Here the chain combines TRBV14 and TRBJ1-2; the D region possibly corresponds to TRBD1 (6 bases align). The sequence derives from a human donor with basal cell carcinoma. Sequencing used PBMCs, obtained after anti-PD-1 treatment. The CDR3 protein: CASSQDRGGYGYTF. The DNA sequence follows: TGTGCCAGCAGCCAAGACAGGGGCGGCTATGGCTACACCTTC. Full variable domain (CDR3 extended with the reference TRBV14 and TRBJ1-2 proteins): EAGVTQFPSHSVIEKGQTVTLRCDPISGHDNLYWYRRVMGKEIKFLLHFVKESKQDESGMPNNRFLAERTGGTYSTLKVQPAELEDSGVYFCASSQDRGGYGYTFGSGTRLTVV.